The 30 T cell receptor beta chains below all came from one sample that was sequenced in a study of cytomegalovirus exposure and HLA in healthy donors. The primer mix had 60 Vbeta and 13 Jbeta primers. TCRdb keeps only in-frame clones here, not all; method: immunoSEQ multiplex PCR. Among 90,000 to 120,000 clones listed, around three quarters were seen once. Sequencing was carried out using PBMCs. These receptors were obtained from a female donor in good health and CMV-seropositive.

This rearrangement joins TRBV7-8 to TRBJ2-3; weak D call: TRBD2 (7 bases). There are 16 residues in the CDR3. In germline, CDR1 is SGHVS, CDR2 FQNEAQ. Trimming removed 5 bases from V and 4 bases from J, with 19 bases in between. CDR3 nucleotide sequence: TGTGCCAGCAGCCGGGGGGACACCTTTTCACCAGATACGCAGTATTTT. Translating it yields CASSRGDTFSPDTQYF.

On this clone: Germline is not matched at one junction end, which may reflect a read error. The genes are TRBV2 and TRBJ1-6; perhaps TRBD1 as D (5 bases). The CDR3 is 14 amino acids. Germline values: CDR1 SNHLY, CDR2 FYNNEI. The CDR3 sequence: CASSFGAPNSPLHF. CDR3 DNA: TGTGCCAGCAGTTTTGGGGCACCGAATTCACCCCTTCACTTT.

This clone was observed a handful of times. The DNA is omitted, as the CDR3 cannot be located on it reliably, and the CDR3 follows TCRdb's listing. This chain joins TRBV19 and TRBJ2-3; TRBD2, the table's D call, lacks a check against the DNA. Germline CDR1 and CDR2: LNHDA and SQIVND (reference sequence). From its first to its last residue, the CDR3 has 13 amino acids. The CDR3 is CASSIVGRGSKYF.

V gene TRBV5-8 combines with J gene TRBJ1-4; D is perhaps TRBD1 (6 bases). CDR1 and CDR2 (germline): SGHTS, YDEGEE. This CDR3 region has 15 residues. Between the trimmed V and J ends, which lost 2 bases and 7 bases, there was a span of 15 bases. The CDR3 DNA reads TGTGCCAGCAGCTTAATGGGGGCTGAGGGTGAAAAACTGTTTTTT. Protein sequence: CASSLMGAEGEKLFF.

The chain uses TRBV5-4 and TRBJ2-7, with 7 bases matching TRBD1. The V segment lost 0 bases and the J segment 3 bases; nucleotides outside the gene matches: 6. CDR3 length: 15 residues. Looked up from germline, CDR1 is SGHNT and CDR2 is YYREEE (reference sequence). The CDR3 DNA reads as TGTGCCAGCAGCTTGGGGGACAGAGCCAACTACGAGCAGTACTTC. Translation: CASSLGDRANYEQYF.

The rearrangement links TRBV11-3 to TRBJ2-7, with D possibly matching TRBD2 (5 bases). Deletions cut 5 bases from V and 6 bases from J, with 14 bases between. The CDR3 covers 13 residues. Germline values: CDR1 SGHNT, CDR2 YENEEA. DNA of the CDR3: TGTGCCAGCAGCCTAGTCCGGGGTGGCGAGCAGTACTTC. Protein sequence: CASSLVRGGEQYF.

This rearrangement joins TRBV4-2 to TRBJ1-1; D not resolved. V lost 0 bases and J 2 bases, leaving 7 bases between the germline ends. The V gene's germline CDR1 is LGHNA and CDR2 YNFKEQ. The CDR3 runs to 14 residues. The CDR3 DNA sequence: TGTGCCAGCAGCCAAGATCCGGGAAACACTGAAGCTTTCTTT. Translation gives CASSQDPGNTEAFF.

The V gene is TRBV18, the J gene TRBJ2-1, with D perhaps matching TRBD2 (6 bases). Between the trimmed V and J ends, which lost 2 bases and 0 bases, there was a span of 14 bases. This CDR3 is 17 amino acids long. The germline V gene encodes CDR1 KGHSH and CDR2 LQKENI. In DNA form, the CDR3 reads TGTGCCAGCTCACCAAGTGGGGGGAAGAGCTCCTACAATGAGCAGTTCTTC. Amino acid sequence: CASSPSGGKSSYNEQFF.

This CDR3 is CASIGQENTEAFF. The CDR3 nucleotides read TGCGCCAGCATCGGACAGGAAAACACTGAAGCTTTCTTT. The gene calls are TRBV4-1 and TRBJ1-1; 7 bases match TRBD1. With V trimmed by 7 bases and J by 2 bases, 4 bases remained unmatched. The CDR3 covers 13 residues. The V gene's germline CDR1 is MGHRA and CDR2 YSYEKL.

In this sample, this clone turned up a few times. The V call is TRBV7-9, the J call TRBJ2-1, with 12 bases that match TRBD2. This CDR3 has 15 amino acids. From germline, CDR1 is SEHNR and CDR2 FQNEAQ (reference sequence). Trimming removed 5 bases from V and 7 bases from J; junction bases left unmatched: 6. CDR3 residues: CASSRLAGEANEQFF. DNA of the CDR3: TGTGCCAGCAGCCGACTAGCGGGAGAGGCTAATGAGCAGTTCTTC.

About this clone itself: One end of the junction is discordant with germline, which a read error may explain. J is TRBJ1-2 and V is TRBV19; possible D gene TRBD1, 5 bases. Looked up from germline, CDR1 is LNHDA and CDR2 is SQIVND (reference sequence). CDR3 length: 16 residues. The CDR3 loop is CASGIDQGLMFYGYTF. In nucleotides, the CDR3 is TGTGCCAGTGGTATAGATCAGGGCCTGATGTTTTATGGCTACACCTTC.

The V gene is TRBV5-1, the J gene TRBJ2-7, with TRBD1 matching 7 bases. Germline V gene sequence: CDR1 SGHRS, CDR2 YFSETQ. V was pared by 1 base and J by 3 bases, with 4 bases of the junction left unmatched. CDR3 length: 14 residues. CDR3 sequence (DNA): TGCGCCAGCAGCTTGATACAGGGGATCTACGAGCAGTACTTC. Translating it yields CASSLIQGIYEQYF.

The chain links TRBV5-1 to TRBJ2-1, with unresolved D. The V end was cut by 5 bases, the J end by 2 bases, with 8 bases between. Germline loops: CDR1 SGHRS, CDR2 YFSETQ. This CDR3 comprises 13 residues. The CDR3 sequence is CASRGRPYNEQFF. As DNA, the CDR3 is TGCGCCAGCAGGGGCAGGCCCTACAATGAGCAGTTCTTC. Drawing the rest from reference TRBV5-1 and TRBJ2-1, the complete variable domain is KAGVTQTPRYLIKTRGQQVTLSCSPISGHRSVSWYQQTPGQGLQFLFEYFSETQRNKGNFPGRFSGRQFSNSRSEMNVSTLELGDSALYLCASRGRPYNEQFFGPGTRLTVL.

The J gene is TRBJ2-5, the V gene TRBV30; the match to TRBD1 covers 12 bases. The J call may not be correct, given that the DNA end is closer to TRBJ2-7. The germline gives CDR1 GTSNPN, CDR2 SVGIG (reference sequence). The CDR3 is 13 residues long. The CDR3: CAWSRDRGREQYF. The CDR3 DNA follows: TGTGCCTGGAGCCGGGACAGGGGGCGCGAGCAGTACTTC.

This chain connects TRBV6-6 to TRBJ2-1; weak D call: TRBD1 (6 bases). Germline V gene data show CDR1 as MNHNY and CDR2 as SVGAGI (reference sequence). Trimming took 0 bases from V and 4 from J, leaving 13 bases between them. This CDR3 contains 16 residues. The CDR3 loop reads CASSYSGQGWYNEQFF. CDR3 DNA: TGTGCCAGCAGTTACTCGGGTCAGGGGTGGTACAATGAGCAGTTCTTC.

V is TRBV9 and J is TRBJ1-1; 8 bases align to TRBD1. The junction had 6 bases not matched to a gene; V was cut back by 4 bases and J by 4 bases. Germline V gene data show CDR1 as SGDLS and CDR2 as YYNGEE. The length of the CDR3 is 14 residues. CDR3 sequence reads: CASSPQGGITEAFF. CDR3 coding DNA: TGTGCCAGCAGCCCACAGGGGGGAATCACTGAAGCTTTCTTT.

This clone has a handful of counts. This chain's CDR3 is CASTPPGTGNTGELFF. For the CDR3, the DNA is TGTGCCAGTACTCCCCCGGGGACAGGGAACACCGGGGAGCTGTTTTTT. The rearrangement links TRBV19 to TRBJ2-2; 8 positions match TRBD1. Per the germline V gene, CDR1 is LNHDA and CDR2 is SQIVND (reference sequence). The length of the CDR3 is 16 residues. J lost 1 base, V lost 7 bases, and 8 bases had no gene match.

The chain carries TRBV5-1 and TRBJ1-4; a weak D match, TRBD1 (6 bases). CDR1 and CDR2 from the germline V gene are SGHRS and YFSETQ. The V end was cut by 3 bases, the J end by 8 bases, with 14 bases between. The CDR3 is made up of 14 amino acids. The CDR3 is CASSSDRSREKLFF. Here the CDR3 DNA reads TGCGCCAGCAGCTCGGACAGATCCCGCGAAAAACTGTTTTTT.

A single count supports this clone. The chain employs TRBV5-6 and TRBJ2-1, with D uncertain. Germline lookup yields CDR1 SGHDT and CDR2 YYEEEE. Trimming removed 0 bases from V and 3 bases from J, with 7 bases in between. The CDR3 loop spans 14 amino acids. In DNA, the CDR3 is TGTGCCAGCAGCTTGGCCGGAGACTACAATGAGCAGTTCTTC. Protein: CASSLAGDYNEQFF. Based on the CDR3 plus reference TRBV5-6 and TRBJ2-1, the full variable domain is DAGVTQSPTHLIKTRGQQVTLRCSPKSGHDTVSWYQQALGQGPQFIFQYYEEEERQRGNFPDRFSGHQFPNYSSELNVNALLLGDSALYLCASSLAGDYNEQFFGPGTRLTVL.

The J gene is TRBJ2-4, the V gene TRBV6-5, with D unresolved. V dropped 6 bases and J dropped 3 bases, with 12 bases sitting between them. Germline V lookup: CDR1 MNHEY, CDR2 SVGAGI. The CDR3 has 14 residues. This chain's CDR3 is CASSPGQVKNIQYF. The CDR3 DNA follows: TGTGCCAGCAGCCCTGGGCAGGTCAAAAACATTCAGTACTTC.

Concerning this clone: The junction departs from the called germline gene at one end, perhaps through a read error. V usage is TRBV7-9 and J usage is TRBJ1-1, with unresolved D. The germline V gene encodes CDR1 SEHNR and CDR2 FQNEAQ (reference sequence). The CDR3 covers 12 residues. The CDR3 sequence is CSSSLRTTEAFF. The CDR3 coding sequence is TGTTCCAGCAGCCTACGCACCACTGAAGCTTTCTTT.

With respect to this clone: Germline and junction disagree at one end, which may indicate a read error. This CDR3 is also generated by other DNA sequences in the sample. The chain joins TRBV5-4 to TRBJ1-4; D ambiguous. CDR3 length: 13 residues. Looked up from germline, CDR1 is SGHNT and CDR2 is YYREEE (reference sequence). CDR3 nucleotide sequence: TGTGCCAGCAGCTTGGGAGCAAATGAAAAGCTGTTTTTT. Protein: CASSLGANEKLFF.

This chain connects TRBV18 to TRBJ2-7; TRBD2 agrees at 9 bases. Germline V gene sequence: CDR1 KGHSH, CDR2 LQKENI. This CDR3 comprises 15 residues. V trimming: 1 base; J trimming: 6 bases; junction bases outside the gene matches: 7. The CDR3 is CASSPRPSGTGEQYF. CDR3 bases: TGTGCCAGCTCACCACGGCCTAGCGGGACCGGCGAGCAGTACTTC.

The rearrangement links TRBV30 to TRBJ2-7, with 12 bases aligning to TRBD1. The CDR3 totals 13 residues. CDR1 and CDR2 (germline): GTSNPN, SVGIG (reference sequence). Trimming cost V 5 bases and J 5 bases; bases outside gene matches: 4. As DNA, the CDR3 is TGTGCCTGGGGGACAGGGGGCGCCAACGAGCAGTACTTC. This gives the protein CAWGTGGANEQYF.

The J gene is TRBJ1-1, the V gene TRBV7-2, with TRBD1 matching 7 bases. The J segment lost 1 base and the V segment lost 5 bases, leaving 7 bases of the junction unmatched. This CDR3 spans 15 amino acids. Per the germline V gene, CDR1 is SGHTA and CDR2 is FQGNSA. CDR3 nucleotides: TGTGCCAGCAGCCTAACAGGGGTCGGGAACACTGAAGCTTTCTTT. Amino acid sequence: CASSLTGVGNTEAFF.

This clone was counted between two and nine times. The chain uses TRBV27 and TRBJ1-1; D perhaps matches TRBD1 (6 bases). The length of the CDR3 is 20 residues. Germline V gives CDR1 MNHEY, CDR2 SMNVEV (reference sequence). V was clipped by 2 bases and J by 6 bases, with 31 bases between them. CDR3 amino acids: CASSLRWRTGTRVLVSEAFF. CDR3 in DNA: TGTGCCAGCAGTTTAAGGTGGAGAACCGGGACAAGGGTGTTGGTGTCTGAAGCTTTCTTT.

This sequence joins TRBV5-1 and TRBJ2-3, with 8 bases aligning to TRBD2. This CDR3 is 15 amino acids long. Germline-derived CDR1 and CDR2 are SGHRS and YFSETQ. Losses at the gene ends were 4 bases for V and 2 bases for J; bases not matched to a gene: 6. In DNA form, the CDR3 reads TGCGCCAGCAGCGGCGGGGGGCCCCCCACAGATACGCAGTATTTT. Protein sequence: CASSGGGPPTDTQYF.

The rearrangement joins TRBV19 to TRBJ2-1, with D perhaps TRBD1 (6 bases). Trimming cost V 8 bases and J 1 base, with 12 bases left between them. This CDR3 has 14 residues. The germline gives CDR1 LNHDA, CDR2 SQIVND (reference sequence). In DNA, the CDR3 is TGTGCCAGTCGAGACAGGAGGTCCTACAATGAGCAGTTCTTC. Protein: CASRDRRSYNEQFF.

This sequence joins TRBV6-5 and TRBJ1-1, with D tentatively TRBD1 (5 bases). Per germline, CDR1 MNHEY and CDR2 SVGAGI. The CDR3 contains 15 residues. Trimming removed 2 bases from V and 5 bases from J, with 15 bases in between. The CDR3 protein is CASSYTSQAGTEAFF. DNA for the CDR3: TGTGCCAGCAGTTACACGTCACAGGCTGGGACTGAAGCTTTCTTT.

This clone has a handful of counts. The chain carries TRBV25-1 and TRBJ2-7, with D tentatively TRBD2 (6 bases). CDR1 MGHDK and CDR2 SYGVNS come from the germline V gene. V lost 6 bases and J lost 3, with 12 bases in between. The CDR3 spans 13 residues. The CDR3 spells CASRGDLNYEQYF. The CDR3 DNA reads as TGTGCCAGCAGGGGGGACTTAAACTACGAGCAGTACTTC.